This record covers a single T cell receptor (beta chain). Only a few counts were recorded for this clonotype. Its antigen is unknown. No base quality information exists; no much larger clone differs at one position. Via the germline V gene, CDR1 is ENHRY and CDR2 SYGVKD. There are 14 amino acids in the CDR3, from cysteine to phenylalanine inclusive. The retained sequence is limited to the CDR3, 42 bases, with the frame set at the first base. V is pared back by 7 bases and J by 2 bases, with 14 bases lying between the germline termini. The sample originates from a study of regulatory T cells in long-lasting Graves disease listed by TCRdb under 2021. The study in broad terms: Antithyroid drugs had been taken for less than 3 months by newly diagnosed Graves' disease patients. Peripheral blood TCR sequencing and RNA sequencing compared persistent Graves' disease patients with newly diagnosed Graves' disease patients. The study was conducted in China and was registered as a clinical trial. A total of about 35 samples underwent TCR sequencing, from 13 patients with persistent Graves' disease and roughly 20 patients with newly diagnosed Graves' disease.

Preparation of the library involved multiplex PCR. These reads were obtained on an Illumina HiSeq 4000. TCR beta libraries were built with iRepertoire HTBI primers and Arm-PCR amplification of CDR3 regions. Gel purification was performed on PCR products prior to sequencing. The study's own analysis went as follows. A total of roughly 58 TRBV and more than twelve TRBJ segments were identified across samples and were used for gene usage analysis of CDR3 amino acid clonotypes. Filtered high-quality paired reads were merged into contigs using COPE and FqMerger. Contigs were aligned with BLAST to IMGT TRBV, TRBD and TRBJ reference genes, and CDR3 was defined per IMGT. Highly expanded clones were defined as clonotypes with a frequency above 0.1%. Shannon entropy was used to measure repertoire diversity, and the Gini coefficient was used to measure V-J evenness. A clonotype was considered public if more than one individual shared it. TCRdb applied fastp at Q25 and MiXCR to the public reads, then kept only in-frame beta chains. Duplicate CDR3 protein sequences are folded into a single record with the most common DNA and genes. The V and J calls shown here were made by TCRdb, not taken from the authors' results. The sample table shows roughly 320,000 distinct CDR3 sequences, and approximately 15% are seen once. The ten largest clones take up 25% to 30% of the sample.

Overall study outcomes, separate from this receptor: A larger number of public clonotypes was shared among persistent patients (around 3,000) than among newly diagnosed patients (roughly 930). Sequencing and analysis were restricted to the TCR beta chain. Persistent Graves' disease patients showed lower TCR Shannon entropy and fewer highly expanded clones than newly diagnosed patients, suggesting clonal expansion. The small sample size was acknowledged by the authors as a limitation that may reduce accuracy. Peripheral blood alone was examined, since thyroid tissue, which constituted the primary lesion, could not be accessed. TRBV28, TRBJ1-2 and TRBJ2-5 were preferentially used in persistent disease, while TRBV20-1 and TRBJ2-1 were favored in newly diagnosed disease.

The sample's time point label, decoded: newly diagnosed GD, antithyroid drugs for less than 3 months. For both TCR sequencing and RNA sequencing, RNA was extracted from PBMCs in TRIzol. Graves' disease was diagnosed according to American Thyroid Association guidelines. The patients came from an endocrinology department in Xi'an, China. Each patient gave 9 to 10 milliliters of peripheral blood, collected in an EDTA anticoagulant tube. PBMCs were isolated by Ficoll Paque Plus density gradient separation without further T cell sorting. RNA quality was checked with an Agilent 2100 Bioanalyzer and agarose gel, and concentration with a NanoDrop 2000. The sample was also reused in another study, on T cells in Graves' hyperthyroidism and ophthalmopathy. The second source states: Stable Graves' hyperthyroidism was defined as no progression to ophthalmopathy during 18 months of follow-up. The hyperthyroidism patients were between 18 and 65 years old and newly diagnosed, with a disease duration of less than 2 months. The study excluded patients with uncontrolled infections, other autoimmune diseases, pregnancy or lactation. Clinical symptoms, serum thyroxine and TRAb, thyroid ultrasound, and orbital computed tomography formed the basis for the diagnoses. The first round of RT-PCR for the TCR CDR3 was performed with the HTBI primer set and the Qiagen OneStep RT-PCR kit. Most expanded thyroid clonotypes (frequency above 0.001) were also detected in blood, suggesting blood repertoires may reflect thyroid immune responses. A model built on a 13 V-J signature distinguished ophthalmopathy from stable hyperthyroidism, reaching 87.88% sensitivity and about 81% specificity in cross-validation and 80%/75% in testing. In validation, progression to ophthalmopathy was predicted by the model with 70.59% sensitivity and roughly 76% specificity, a median of approximately 7.1 months before onset. To identify distinguishing TCR V-J signatures, a discovery cohort of around 100 patients was used, comprising roughly 45 with Graves' ophthalmopathy and about 59 with stable Graves' hyperthyroidism. An independent validation cohort of about 19 hyperthyroidism patients and some 15 patients who later progressed to ophthalmopathy tested prospective prediction of ophthalmopathy. The 100 discovery patients were randomly split 7:3 into training and test sets. In addition, the study compared T-cell repertoires in thyroid tissue and in blood from about 6 Graves' hyperthyroidism patients. Once sampling was done, hyperthyroidism patients were given methimazole at a starting dose of 30 mg daily, whereas ophthalmopathy patients were given high-dose intravenous methylprednisolone. A second multiplex PCR round built the libraries, followed by size selection and purification. Libraries were sequenced paired-end with 100 bp reads on an Illumina HiSeq2000. SOAPnuke was used to process the raw data, with reads discarded if the reads contained adapters or uncalled bases, had a mean Phred below 15, or lacked an exact constant-primer or identifier match. COPE v1.2.5 was used to merge the high-quality paired reads, and each unique nucleotide sequence was defined as a clonotype. MiTCR v1.1 was used to align the clonotypes against IMGT TRBV, TRBD and TRBJ reference segments. The analysis included only V-J combinations with a frequency above 0.0001, which together covered around 99% of the repertoires. A TCS score was defined as the ratio between F50 (clonal expansion) and ExV (chaos), using BLOSUM62-based TCRdist between CDR3 peptides within each V-J. Welch's t-statistics and random forest reduced several hundred V-J features to 10 to 15, which were used in a naive Bayes classifier (R e1071). No statistical method was used to fix the sample size in advance, and group allocation was not hidden from the investigators. TCR Vbeta CDR3 sequencing of fewer than 150 peripheral blood samples (approximately 44 ophthalmopathy, about 75 hyperthyroidism and approximately 17 progressor patients) is reported in the paper.

The V and J segments used are TRBV10-3 and TRBJ1-2; no D gene call is confident. This sequence originates from a man aged 35 to 55 with Graves disease. Donor details come from another sample of the same person, matched by shared clones. The source material was peripheral blood mononuclear cells (PBMCs), sampled at new diagnosis, from a patient treated with antithyroid drugs. The nucleotide sequence reads TGTGCCATCAACGAAGGCGGGCTGAACTATGGCTACACCTTC. It is translated as CAINEGGLNYGYTF.